These 26 T cell receptor beta chains came from one sample sequenced in a study of OX40 agonist ivuxolimab in advanced cancers. The assay was immunoSEQ multiplex PCR, and TCRdb's table has in-frame clones only and misses some. The repertoire consists of tens of thousands of clones, with around 87% occurring once and the leading ten covering 0.3% to 0.45%. This material consisted of CD4+ or CD8+ T cells sorted from blood, taken in a trial of the OX40 agonist ivuxolimab. These receptors came from an adult with an advanced solid tumor such as melanoma, head and neck, liver or kidney cancer.

The V gene is TRBV18, the J gene TRBJ2-6, with D possibly called TRBD1 or TRBD2 (5 bases each). The germline CDR1 and CDR2 sequences are KGHSH and LQKENI. V was cut by 2 bases and J by 4 bases, with 15 bases left in between. This CDR3 contains 17 residues. The CDR3 region has the DNA TGTGCCAGCTCACCATCGCGAGCCGGGGCCGGGGCCAACGTCCTGACTTTC. This encodes CASSPSRAGAGANVLTF. The variable domain in full, with the rest retrieved from reference TRBV18 and TRBJ2-6, is NAGVMQNPRHLVRRRGQEARLRCSPMKGHSHVYWYRQLPEEGLKFMVYLQKENIIDESGMPKERFSAEFPKEGPSILRIQQVVRGDSAAYFCASSPSRAGAGANVLTFGAGSRLTVL.

This chain uses TRBV7-6 with TRBJ2-5, with 8 bases fitting TRBD2. V dropped 7 bases and J dropped 4; count of bases not matched to a gene: 8. From germline, CDR1 is SGHVS and CDR2 FNYEAQ. This CDR3 has 14 amino acids. The DNA for the CDR3 is TGTGCCAGCATCCTAGGGACTAGTCCAGAGACCCAGTACTTC. As protein: CASILGTSPETQYF.

This chain links TRBV7-2 with TRBJ1-1; no clear D gene. The CDR3 totals 12 residues. From germline, CDR1 is SGHTA and CDR2 FQGNSA. V was trimmed by 8 bases and J by 0 bases, leaving 7 bases between them. The CDR3 sequence is CASGRMNTEAFF. The CDR3 bases are TGTGCCAGCGGGCGCATGAACACTGAAGCTTTCTTT.

The CDR3 bases are TGTGCCACCGGACTAGCGGAGAACACCGGGGAGCTGTTTTTT. It encodes CATGLAENTGELFF. This chain joins TRBV25-1 and TRBJ2-2, with 10 bases aligning to TRBD2. The CDR3 length is 14 residues. CDR1 is MGHDK and CDR2 is SYGVNS in the germline V gene. V dropped 10 bases and J dropped 1; count of bases not matched to a gene: 3.

This sequence joins TRBV2 and TRBJ2-2, with D possibly matching TRBD1 (6 bases). This CDR3 comprises 16 residues. Germline-derived CDR1 and CDR2 are SNHLY and FYNNEI. V was pared by 3 bases and J by 4 bases, with 15 bases between. CDR3 protein: CASSDLGARPTGELFF. The CDR3 DNA is TGTGCCAGCAGTGATCTGGGGGCCCGACCCACCGGGGAGCTGTTTTTT.

The chain employs TRBV2 and TRBJ1-1; TRBD1 matches at 7 bases. Per germline, CDR1 SNHLY and CDR2 FYNNEI. V trimming: 6 bases; J trimming: 3 bases; junction bases outside the gene matches: 7. There are 14 residues in the CDR3. The CDR3 protein is CASRTLTGYTEAFF. As DNA, the CDR3 is TGTGCCAGCAGAACCCTGACAGGGTACACTGAAGCTTTCTTT. Drawing the rest from reference TRBV2 and TRBJ1-1, the complete variable domain is EPEVTQTPSHQVTQMGQEVILRCVPISNHLYFYWYRQILGQKVEFLVSFYNNEISEKSEIFDDQFSVERPDGSNFTLKIRSTKLEDSAMYFCASRTLTGYTEAFFGQGTRLTVV.

This clone was picked up one time. This chain links TRBV7-9 with TRBJ2-7; a possible D gene is TRBD1 (6 bases). The length of the CDR3 is 14 residues. Trimming cost V 4 bases and J 0 bases, with 10 bases left between them. Germline CDR1 is SEHNR and CDR2 is FQNEAQ (reference sequence). CDR3 DNA sequence: TGTGCCAGCAGCTCAAACAGGGCCTCCTACGAGCAGTACTTC. Translated, it gives CASSSNRASYEQYF.

The chain recombines TRBV28 with TRBJ1-2; the D gene is possibly TRBD1 (5 bases). Germline V gene sequence: CDR1 MDHEN, CDR2 SYDVKM. The V end lost 6 bases, the J end lost 4 bases, and 24 bases lay between the germline ends. The CDR3 loop spans 17 amino acids. The CDR3 bases are TGTGCCAGCAGCCGCCCCAGGGTCTCCCGGGCAGCCTATGGCTACACCTTC. Protein: CASSRPRVSRAAYGYTF.

This rearrangement joins TRBV5-1 to TRBJ1-4; D not resolved. Germline V gives CDR1 SGHRS, CDR2 YFSETQ. V lost 3 bases and J lost 2, with 11 bases in between. The CDR3 has 15 residues. The CDR3 region has the DNA TGCGCCAGCAGCTACGAGGGTGGGACTAATGAAAAACTGTTTTTT. Its translation: CASSYEGGTNEKLFF.

The gene calls are TRBV4-2 and TRBJ2-5, with 16 bases matching TRBD2. V dropped 2 bases and J dropped 5; count of bases not matched to a gene: 5. The CDR3 spans 17 residues. The germline V gene has CDR1 LGHNA and CDR2 YNFKEQ. The CDR3 is CASSQLGTSGGAETQYF. Written as DNA, the CDR3 is TGTGCCAGCAGCCAATTGGGGACTAGCGGGGGGGCTGAGACCCAGTACTTC.

V and J are TRBV18 and TRBJ1-3; D gene ambiguous. Trimming pared 6 bases from V and 0 bases from J, leaving 12 bases between. CDR3 length equals 15 residues. Germline assignment: CDR1 KGHSH and CDR2 LQKENI. CDR3 bases: TGTGCCAGCTCCACCGACACGTACTCTGGAAACACCATATATTTT. The encoded protein is CASSTDTYSGNTIYF.

The V call is TRBV19, the J call TRBJ1-3; D is perhaps TRBD1 (5 bases). Germline V gives CDR1 LNHDA, CDR2 SQIVND (reference sequence). V lost 6 bases, J lost 1 base, and 16 bases lay in between. The CDR3 extends over 16 amino acids. The CDR3 coding sequence is TGTGCCAGTAGGCGGAGGGGTGAAGGATCTGGAAACACCATATATTTT. Its translation is CASRRRGEGSGNTIYF. Combining the CDR3 with reference TRBV19 and TRBJ1-3 gives the whole variable domain DGGITQSPKYLFRKEGQNVTLSCEQNLNHDAMYWYRQDPGQGLRLIYYSQIVNDFQKGDIAEGYSVSREKKESFPLTVTSAQKNPTAFYLCASRRRGEGSGNTIYFGEGSWLTVV.

The chain employs TRBV18 and TRBJ1-1; no definite D call. The length of the CDR3 is 15 residues. V lost 0 bases and J 1 base, leaving 9 bases between the germline ends. Germline V CDR1 and CDR2: KGHSH, LQKENI. CDR3 coding DNA: TGTGCCAGCTCACCACCGTTCGCAGGGAACACTGAAGCTTTCTTT. Translation: CASSPPFAGNTEAFF.

This chain joins TRBV7-9 and TRBJ1-2; D unclear. Trimming cost V 3 bases and J 9 bases, with 14 bases left between them. The germline CDR1 and CDR2 sequences are SEHNR and FQNEAQ (reference sequence). This CDR3 is built from 13 residues. The CDR3 DNA reads TGTGCCAGCAGCTTTAGATATCCAGACAGCTACACCTTC. This encodes CASSFRYPDSYTF.

The V call is TRBV2, the J call TRBJ1-4; no firm D call. The CDR3 is made up of 13 amino acids. From germline, CDR1 is SNHLY and CDR2 FYNNEI. Trimming left V 0 bases short and J 16 bases short, with 15 bases between. CDR3 residues: CASSEALSLKGFF. The CDR3 bases are TGTGCCAGCAGTGAAGCGCTTAGCCTCAAGGGGTTTTTT.

This clone has only a few counts. J is TRBJ1-2 and V is TRBV30; 9 bases match TRBD1. V was pared by 3 bases and J by 5 bases, with 7 bases of the junction left unmatched. The CDR3 sequence is 14 residues long. Germline V CDR1 and CDR2: GTSNPN, SVGIG (reference sequence). In nucleotides, the CDR3 is TGTGCCTGGAGACCGACAGGGGGAACGTATGGCTACACCTTC. This sequence encodes CAWRPTGGTYGYTF.

The rearrangement joins TRBV4-2 to TRBJ2-6; 11 bases match TRBD2. This CDR3 comprises 18 residues. V shed 3 bases and J 0 bases; nucleotides not matched to a gene: 4. Germline CDR1 and CDR2: LGHNA and YNFKEQ. DNA for the CDR3: TGTGCCAGCAGCCAGATAGCGGGAGGGAGCTCTGGGGCCAACGTCCTGACTTTC. This gives the protein CASSQIAGGSSGANVLTF.

This rearrangement joins TRBV29-1 to TRBJ1-4; D is possibly TRBD1 (6 bases). Germline V CDR1 and CDR2: SQVTM, ANQGSEA. The CDR3 has 15 residues. Trimming pared 3 bases from V and 2 bases from J, leaving 13 bases between. The CDR3 protein is CSVEGGRTTNEKLFF. CDR3 coding DNA: TGCAGCGTTGAGGGGGGGCGCACCACTAATGAAAAACTGTTTTTT.

V and J are TRBV30 and TRBJ2-2; TRBD2 is a possible D gene (5 bases). CDR1 and CDR2 (germline): GTSNPN, SVGIG (reference sequence). With 3 bases removed from V and 2 bases from J, the gap between germline ends came to 22 bases. CDR3 length: 18 residues. CDR3 amino acids: CAWRPGLLITANTGELFF. The CDR3 nucleotides read TGTGCCTGGAGGCCCGGACTCCTCATCACGGCTAACACCGGGGAGCTGTTTTTT.

This chain connects TRBV4-3 to TRBJ2-7; 11 nucleotides line up with TRBD2. Looked up from germline, CDR1 is LGHNA and CDR2 is YSLEER. The CDR3 sequence is 19 residues long. Germline trimming cut 1 base from V and 4 bases from J; bases unmatched to any gene: 15. This chain's CDR3 is CASSQVPGPTSGIAYEQYF. CDR3 bases: TGCGCCAGCAGCCAAGTCCCGGGGCCGACTAGCGGGATTGCTTACGAGCAGTACTTC.

The chain links TRBV19 to TRBJ2-1; 7 nucleotides line up with TRBD2. CDR3 length: 17 amino acids. Germline V gene sequence: CDR1 LNHDA, CDR2 SQIVND (reference sequence). Trimming removed 5 bases from V and 2 bases from J; junction bases left unmatched: 12. CDR3 nucleotides: TGTGCCAGTAGTGATTGGGGGAGGGCCGACACCTACAATGAGCAGTTCTTC. Translation gives CASSDWGRADTYNEQFF.

This chain joins TRBV4-1 and TRBJ2-3; 14 positions match TRBD2. The CDR3 loop spans 17 amino acids. The trim removed 3 bases at V and 4 bases at J, leaving 6 bases unmatched. Germline V gives CDR1 MGHRA, CDR2 YSYEKL. The CDR3 is CASSQPRLAGGPDTQYF. CDR3 in DNA: TGCGCCAGCAGCCAGCCGCGACTAGCGGGAGGGCCAGATACGCAGTATTTT.

CDR3 protein: CASSLSGVQETQYF. The CDR3 DNA follows: TGCGCCAGCAGCTTAAGCGGGGTCCAAGAGACCCAGTACTTC. The rearrangement joins TRBV5-1 to TRBJ2-5; 7 bases match TRBD2. The CDR3 spans 14 residues. Per germline, CDR1 SGHRS and CDR2 YFSETQ. Trimming removed 2 bases from V and 1 base from J; junction bases left unmatched: 2.

V and J are TRBV27 and TRBJ1-1, with D maybe TRBD1 (6 bases). Trimming shortened V by 10 bases and J by 3 bases, and 18 bases separated the two germline ends. Germline CDR1 reads MNHEY; CDR2 reads SMNVEV (reference sequence). The CDR3 is 14 amino acids. CDR3 amino acids: CATQGWGQDTEAFF. Here the CDR3 DNA reads TGTGCCACCCAGGGATGGGGGCAGGACACTGAAGCTTTCTTT.

The V and J genes are TRBV5-4 and TRBJ2-3, with 7 bases identical to TRBD2. J was trimmed by 8 bases and V by 0 bases; bases with no gene match: 3. Germline V CDR1 and CDR2: SGHNT, YYREEE (reference sequence). The CDR3 runs 13 residues. CDR3 in amino acids: CASSLVSSGTQYF. DNA for the CDR3: TGTGCCAGCAGCTTGGTGTCTAGCGGTACGCAGTATTTT.

V gene TRBV25-1 combines with J gene TRBJ1-2; D not resolved. V was trimmed by 4 bases and J by 1 base, leaving 7 bases between them. CDR3 length equals 13 residues. Germline CDR1 is MGHDK and CDR2 is SYGVNS. The CDR3 loop is CASSGGFNYGYTF. CDR3 bases: TGTGCCAGCAGTGGGGGATTTAACTATGGCTACACCTTC.